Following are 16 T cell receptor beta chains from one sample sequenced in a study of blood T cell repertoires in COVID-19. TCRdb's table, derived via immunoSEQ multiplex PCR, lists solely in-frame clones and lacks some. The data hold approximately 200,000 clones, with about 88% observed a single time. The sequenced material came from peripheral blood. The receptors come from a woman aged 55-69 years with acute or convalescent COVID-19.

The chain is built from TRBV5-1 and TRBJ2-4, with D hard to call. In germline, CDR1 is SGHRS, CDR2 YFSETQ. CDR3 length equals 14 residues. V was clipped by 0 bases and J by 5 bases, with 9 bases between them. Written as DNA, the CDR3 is TGCGCCAGCAGCTTGGACTTTGCTGAAAACATTCAGTACTTC. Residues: CASSLDFAENIQYF.

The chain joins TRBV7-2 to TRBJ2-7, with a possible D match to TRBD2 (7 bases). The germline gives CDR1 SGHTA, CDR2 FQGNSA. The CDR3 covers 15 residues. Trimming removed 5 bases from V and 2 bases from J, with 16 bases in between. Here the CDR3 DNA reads TGTGCCAGCAGCCGTAGGGGGGGTGGCCCCTACGAGCAGTACTTC. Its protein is CASSRRGGGPYEQYF. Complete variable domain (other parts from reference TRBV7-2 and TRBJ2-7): GAGVSQSPSNKVTEKGKDVELRCDPISGHTALYWYRQSLGQGLEFLIYFQGNSAPDKSGLPSDRFSAERTGGSVSTLTIQRTQQEDSAVYLCASSRRGGGPYEQYFGPGTRLTVT.

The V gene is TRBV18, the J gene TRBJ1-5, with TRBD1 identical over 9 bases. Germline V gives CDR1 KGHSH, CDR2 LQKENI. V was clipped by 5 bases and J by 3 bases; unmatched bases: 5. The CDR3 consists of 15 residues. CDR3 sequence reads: CASSTGTGSNQPQHF. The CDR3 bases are TGTGCCAGCTCAACCGGGACAGGGTCCAATCAGCCCCAGCATTTT.

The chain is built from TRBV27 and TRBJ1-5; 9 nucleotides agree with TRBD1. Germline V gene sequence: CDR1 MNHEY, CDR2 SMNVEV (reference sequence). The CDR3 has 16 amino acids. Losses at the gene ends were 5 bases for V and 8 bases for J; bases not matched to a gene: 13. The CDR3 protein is CASSPWGQGVVEPQHF. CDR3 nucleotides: TGTGCCAGCAGTCCCTGGGGACAGGGAGTTGTGGAGCCCCAGCATTTT.

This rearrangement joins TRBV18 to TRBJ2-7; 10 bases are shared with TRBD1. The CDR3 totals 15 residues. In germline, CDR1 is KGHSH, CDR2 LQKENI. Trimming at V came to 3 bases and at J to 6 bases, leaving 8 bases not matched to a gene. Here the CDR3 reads CASSPVRDRGLEQYF. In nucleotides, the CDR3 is TGTGCCAGCTCACCGGTCCGGGACAGGGGACTCGAGCAGTACTTC.

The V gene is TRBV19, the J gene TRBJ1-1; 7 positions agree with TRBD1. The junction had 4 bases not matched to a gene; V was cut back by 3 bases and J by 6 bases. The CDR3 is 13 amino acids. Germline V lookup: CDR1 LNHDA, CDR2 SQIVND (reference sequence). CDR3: CASSIRDRAEAFF. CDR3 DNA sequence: TGTGCCAGTAGTATTAGGGACAGAGCTGAAGCTTTCTTT.

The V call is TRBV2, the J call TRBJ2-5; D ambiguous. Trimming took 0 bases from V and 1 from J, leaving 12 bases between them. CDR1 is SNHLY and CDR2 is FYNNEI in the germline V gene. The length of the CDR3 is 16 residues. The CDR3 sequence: CASSEALAGPQETQYF. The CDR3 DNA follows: TGTGCCAGCAGTGAAGCGCTCGCAGGCCCCCAAGAGACCCAGTACTTC.

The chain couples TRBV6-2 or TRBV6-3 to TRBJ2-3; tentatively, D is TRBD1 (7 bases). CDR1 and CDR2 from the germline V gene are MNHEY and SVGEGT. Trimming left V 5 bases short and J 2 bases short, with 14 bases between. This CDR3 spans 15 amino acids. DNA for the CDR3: TGTGCCAGCAGTCGGCAGGGGGGAATCACAGATACGCAGTATTTT. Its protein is CASSRQGGITDTQYF.

The CDR3 region is CASSRRTGGISEAFF. The CDR3 DNA reads as TGTGCCAGTAGCCGACGCACAGGGGGGATATCTGAAGCTTTCTTT. The chain uses TRBV19 and TRBJ1-1, with 8 bases identical to TRBD1. V lost 6 bases, J lost 6 bases, and 12 bases stayed unmatched. This CDR3 comprises 15 residues. In germline, CDR1 is LNHDA, CDR2 SQIVND (reference sequence). Looking up the rest from reference TRBV19 and TRBJ1-1 gives the full variable domain: DGGITQSPKYLFRKEGQNVTLSCEQNLNHDAMYWYRQDPGQGLRLIYYSQIVNDFQKGDIAEGYSVSREKKESFPLTVTSAQKNPTAFYLCASSRRTGGISEAFFGQGTRLTVV.

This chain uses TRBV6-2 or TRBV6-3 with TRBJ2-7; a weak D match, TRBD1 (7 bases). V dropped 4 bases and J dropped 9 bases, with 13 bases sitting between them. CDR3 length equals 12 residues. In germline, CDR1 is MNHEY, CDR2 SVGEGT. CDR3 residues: CASSFQQGGQYF. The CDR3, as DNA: TGTGCCAGCAGTTTTCAGCAGGGGGGGCAGTACTTC.

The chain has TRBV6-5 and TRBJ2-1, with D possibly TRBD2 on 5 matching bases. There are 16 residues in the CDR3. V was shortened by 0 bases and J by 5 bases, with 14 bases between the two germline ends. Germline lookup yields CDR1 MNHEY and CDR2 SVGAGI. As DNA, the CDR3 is TGTGCCAGCAGTTACTCCTCCGGACGGAGGAACAATGAGCAGTTCTTC. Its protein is CASSYSSGRRNNEQFF.

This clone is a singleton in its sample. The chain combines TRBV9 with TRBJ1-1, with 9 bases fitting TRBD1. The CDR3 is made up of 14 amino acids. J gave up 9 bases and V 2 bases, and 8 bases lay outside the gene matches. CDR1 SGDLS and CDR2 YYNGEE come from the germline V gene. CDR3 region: CASSVQMDRGQAFF. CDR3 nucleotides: TGTGCCAGCAGCGTTCAAATGGACAGGGGACAAGCTTTCTTT.

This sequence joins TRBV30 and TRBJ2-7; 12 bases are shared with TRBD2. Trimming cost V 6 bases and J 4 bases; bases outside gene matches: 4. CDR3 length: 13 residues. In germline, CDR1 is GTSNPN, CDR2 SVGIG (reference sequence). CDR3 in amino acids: CACLLAGGYEQYF. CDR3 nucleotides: TGTGCCTGTCTCCTAGCGGGAGGGTACGAGCAGTACTTC. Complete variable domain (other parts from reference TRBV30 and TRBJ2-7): SQTIHQWPATLVQPVGSPLSLECTVEGTSNPNLYWYRQAAGRGLQLLFYSVGIGQISSEVPQNLSASRPQDRQFILSSKKLLLSDSGFYLCACLLAGGYEQYFGPGTRLTVT.

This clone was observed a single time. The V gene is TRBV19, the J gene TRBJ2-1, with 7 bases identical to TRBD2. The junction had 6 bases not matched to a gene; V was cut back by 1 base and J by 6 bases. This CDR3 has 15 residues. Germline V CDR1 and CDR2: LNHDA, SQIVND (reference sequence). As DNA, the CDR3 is TGTGCCAGTAGTATAGTTGCGGGAGACATCAATGAGCAGTTCTTC. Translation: CASSIVAGDINEQFF.

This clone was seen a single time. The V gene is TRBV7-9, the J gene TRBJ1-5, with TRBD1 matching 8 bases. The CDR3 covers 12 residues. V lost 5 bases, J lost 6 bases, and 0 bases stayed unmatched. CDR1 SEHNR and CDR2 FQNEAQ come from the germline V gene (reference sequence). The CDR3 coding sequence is TGTGCCAGCAGCCAGGGGGCTCAGCCCCAGCATTTT. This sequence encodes CASSQGAQPQHF.

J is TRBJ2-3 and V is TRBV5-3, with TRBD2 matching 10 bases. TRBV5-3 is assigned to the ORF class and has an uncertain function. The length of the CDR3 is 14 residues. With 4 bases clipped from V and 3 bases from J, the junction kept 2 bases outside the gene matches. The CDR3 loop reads CARSPGLATDTQYF. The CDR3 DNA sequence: TGTGCCAGAAGCCCGGGACTAGCGACAGATACGCAGTATTTT.